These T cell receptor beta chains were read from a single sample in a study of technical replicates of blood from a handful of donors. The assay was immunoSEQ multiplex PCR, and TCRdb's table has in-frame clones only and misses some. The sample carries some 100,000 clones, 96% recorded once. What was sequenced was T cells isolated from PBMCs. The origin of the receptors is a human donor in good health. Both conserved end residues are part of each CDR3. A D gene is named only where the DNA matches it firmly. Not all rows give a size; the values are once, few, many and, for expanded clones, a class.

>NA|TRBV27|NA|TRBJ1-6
TGTGCCAGCAGCCTCTCACAGGACTATAATTCACCCCTCCACTTT
CASSLSQDYNSPLHF
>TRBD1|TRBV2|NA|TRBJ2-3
TGTGCCACCTCCAGGGGGTCTACAGATACGCAGTATTTT
CATSRGSTDTQYF
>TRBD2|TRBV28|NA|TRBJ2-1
TGTGCCAGCATTATAGCGGGAGAAAGGAATAATGAGCAGTTCTTC
CASIIAGERNNEQFF
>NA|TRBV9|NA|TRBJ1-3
TGTGCCAGCAGCGTAGTTGAGGCGACGGACACCATATATTTT
CASSVVEATDTIYF
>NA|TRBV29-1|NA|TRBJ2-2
TGCAGCGTTGACAATACCGGGGAGCTGTTTTTT
CSVDNTGELFF
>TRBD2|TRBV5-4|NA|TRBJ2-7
TGTGCCAGCAGCTGGGGGAGGGCTAGCGGGAATTACGAGCAGTACTTC
CASSWGRASGNYEQYF
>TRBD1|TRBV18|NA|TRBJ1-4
TGTGCCAGCTCACCCAGGACAGGGCGAGGGGAAAAACTGTTTTTT
CASSPRTGRGEKLFF
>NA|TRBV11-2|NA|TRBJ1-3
TGTGCCAGCAGCTTATCACTACCTGGAAACACCATATATTTT
CASSLSLPGNTIYF
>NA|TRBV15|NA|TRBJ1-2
TGTGCCACCAGCAGAGCCAGAACAACTAACTATGGCTACACCTTC
CATSRARTTNYGYTF
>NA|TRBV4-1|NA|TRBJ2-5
TGCGCCAGCAGCCAGAGAGATTTGGAAGAGACCCAGTACTTC
CASSQRDLEETQYF
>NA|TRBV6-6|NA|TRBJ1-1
TGTGCCAGCCGCTGGATCCTAACAGGGAAAGGCACTGAAGCTTTCTTT
CASRWILTGKGTEAFF
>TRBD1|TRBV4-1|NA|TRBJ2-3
TGCGCCAGCAGCCAGGAGAACAGGGGAAGGGGAGATACGCAGTATTTT
CASSQENRGRGDTQYF
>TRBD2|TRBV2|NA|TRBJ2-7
TGTGCCAGCAGTGAAGGACTAGCGGGGAACCAGTACTTC
CASSEGLAGNQYF
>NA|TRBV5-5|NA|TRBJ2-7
TGTGCCAGCAGTTCCCCAAGGGGGTTTAGCGAGCAGTACTTC
CASSSPRGFSEQYF
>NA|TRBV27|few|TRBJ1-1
TGTGCCAGCAGACCGATAGGGGGGGACACTGAAGCTTTCTTT
CASRPIGGDTEAFF
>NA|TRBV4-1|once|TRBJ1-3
TGCGCCAGCAGCCAAGGGTCACATACAGCCTACTCTGGAAACACCATATATTTT
CASSQGSHTAYSGNTIYF
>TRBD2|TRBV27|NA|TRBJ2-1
TGTGCCAGCAGTGAACTAGCGGGAGACAACAATGAGCAGTTCTTC
CASSELAGDNNEQFF
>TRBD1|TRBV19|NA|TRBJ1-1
TGTGCCAGTAAAGGCCTCGGACAGGCAAACACTGAAGCTTTCTTT
CASKGLGQANTEAFF
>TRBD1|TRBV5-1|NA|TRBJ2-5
TGCGCCAGCAGCCGGGACAGGGAAGAGACCCAGTACTTC
CASSRDREETQYF
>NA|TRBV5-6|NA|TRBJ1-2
TGTGCCAGCAGCTTGGGGAGGGGTGATGGCTACACCTTC
CASSLGRGDGYTF
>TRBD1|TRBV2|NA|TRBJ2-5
TGTGCCAGCAGGGACGGACAGGGGGCGGGAGAGACCCAGTACTTC
CASRDGQGAGETQYF
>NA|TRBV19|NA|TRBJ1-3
TGTGCCAGTAGTGGGCAAATCGCTGGAAACACCATATATTTT
CASSGQIAGNTIYF
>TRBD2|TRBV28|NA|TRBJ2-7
TGTGCCAGCAGTTCCCATGGGGTTAGCGGGGGGGTAATACCCTACGAGCAGTACTTC
CASSSHGVSGGVIPYEQYF
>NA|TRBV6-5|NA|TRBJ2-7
TGTGCCAGCAGTCTTAATCCGGGACAACCCTACGAGCAGTACTTC
CASSLNPGQPYEQYF
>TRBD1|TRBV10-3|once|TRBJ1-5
TGTGCCATCAGACAGGGGTTAAACAATCAGCCCCAGCATTTT
CAIRQGLNNQPQHF
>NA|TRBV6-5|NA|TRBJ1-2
TGTGCCAGCAGTTACTCGACGGGTACTACCTATGGCTACACCTTC
CASSYSTGTTYGYTF